This passage covers 8 T cell receptor beta chains from one sample sequenced in a study of glioma-infiltrating T cells after dendritic cell vaccination. Measured with immunoSEQ multiplex PCR; TCRdb has only the in-frame clones, and not every one. This table has tens of thousands of clones, 90% to 95% appearing once. Specimen: blood, collected before dendritic cell vaccination. The receptor source for this set is a human donor with glioblastoma.

The chain links TRBV30 to TRBJ1-6; the match to TRBD1 covers 11 bases. There are 19 residues in the CDR3. Germline trimming cut 4 bases from V and 7 bases from J; bases unmatched to any gene: 18. Germline-derived CDR1 and CDR2 are GTSNPN and SVGIG (reference sequence). The CDR3 bases are TGTGCCTGGACTTCTATAGGACAGGGGGCTAGCTTTTCGAATTCACCCCTCCACTTT. Residues: CAWTSIGQGASFSNSPLHF. The whole variable domain, filled in from reference TRBV30 and TRBJ1-6, reads SQTIHQWPATLVQPVGSPLSLECTVEGTSNPNLYWYRQAAGRGLQLLFYSVGIGQISSEVPQNLSASRPQDRQFILSSKKLLLSDSGFYLCAWTSIGQGASFSNSPLHFGNGTRLTVT.

In its sample, this clone was seen once. The rearrangement uses TRBV5-5 and TRBJ1-2, with 8 bases lining up with TRBD1. Germline loops: CDR1 SGHKS, CDR2 YYEKEE (reference sequence). With V trimmed by 0 bases and J by 4 bases, 5 bases remained unmatched. This CDR3 is 15 amino acids long. The DNA of the CDR3 is TGTGCCAGCAGCTTGGGAGGACAGGGAGTCTATGGCTACACCTTC. Residues: CASSLGGQGVYGYTF.

With regard to this clone: The sample holds other DNA sequences that translate to the same CDR3. V gene TRBV20-1 combines with J gene TRBJ2-7; 7 positions agree with TRBD1. Germline V gene lookup returns CDR1 DFQATT and CDR2 SNEGSKA (reference sequence). The CDR3 is made up of 11 amino acids. The CDR3 sequence is CSAQSGTDEYF. CDR3 coding DNA: TGCAGCGCTCAAAGTGGGACAGATGAGTACTTC.

The chain uses TRBV2 and TRBJ1-1; 9 nucleotides line up with TRBD1. Germline values: CDR1 SNHLY, CDR2 FYNNEI. The CDR3 contains 14 residues. V was pared by 8 bases and J by 2 bases, with 6 bases of the junction left unmatched. The CDR3 region has the DNA TGTGCCAGCGCGAGGACAGGGGCTAACACTGAAGCTTTCTTT. This sequence encodes CASARTGANTEAFF.

The rearrangement links TRBV5-4 to TRBJ2-3, with 11 bases lining up with TRBD2. The V segment lost 0 bases and the J segment 1 base; nucleotides outside the gene matches: 10. CDR3 length: 19 residues. Germline V lookup: CDR1 SGHNT, CDR2 YYREEE (reference sequence). CDR3 in amino acids: CASSLARLAGGRGTDTQYF. DNA of the CDR3: TGTGCCAGCAGCTTGGCGCGTCTAGCGGGGGGTCGGGGCACAGATACGCAGTATTTT.

On this clone: One end of the junction fails to match germline, which may point to a read error. The chain recombines TRBV7-7 with TRBJ2-7; 13 bases are a match to TRBD2. The CDR3 is 14 residues long. CDR1 and CDR2 from the germline V gene are SSHAT and FNYEAQ (reference sequence). The CDR3 region has the DNA TGTGCTAGCAGCCCGGGACTAGCGGGATACGAGCAGTACTTC. This translates into CASSPGLAGYEQYF.

The chain is built from TRBV7-2 and TRBJ2-7; unclear D gene. Germline CDR1 is SGHTA and CDR2 is FQGNSA. CDR3 length: 14 residues. Trimming shortened V by 5 bases and J by 2 bases, and 13 bases separated the two germline ends. CDR3 region: CASSPAAAPYEQYF. CDR3 DNA: TGTGCCAGCAGCCCCGCGGCGGCACCCTACGAGCAGTACTTC.

V gene TRBV5-1 combines with J gene TRBJ2-2, with D perhaps TRBD1 (6 bases). Germline-derived CDR1 and CDR2 are SGHRS and YFSETQ. Trimming shortened V by 2 bases and J by 2 bases, and 10 bases separated the two germline ends. The length of the CDR3 is 15 residues. In DNA, the CDR3 is TGCGCCAGCAGCTTAGGGGGAACTAACACCGGGGAGCTGTTTTTT. Its protein product is CASSLGGTNTGELFF.